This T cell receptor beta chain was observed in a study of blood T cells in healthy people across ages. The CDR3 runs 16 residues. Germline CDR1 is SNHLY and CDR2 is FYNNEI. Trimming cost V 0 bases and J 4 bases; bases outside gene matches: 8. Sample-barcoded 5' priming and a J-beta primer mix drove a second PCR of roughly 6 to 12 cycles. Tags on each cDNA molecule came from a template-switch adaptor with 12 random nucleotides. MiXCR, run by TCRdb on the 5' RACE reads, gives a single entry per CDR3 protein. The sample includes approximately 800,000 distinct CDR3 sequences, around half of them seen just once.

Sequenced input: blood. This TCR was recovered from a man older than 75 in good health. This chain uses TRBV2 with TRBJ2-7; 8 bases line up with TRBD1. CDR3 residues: CASSEAKTGALYEQYF. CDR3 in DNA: TGTGCCAGCAGTGAAGCAAAGACAGGGGCCCTTTACGAGCAGTACTTC.